The 24 T cell receptor beta chains listed next were all sequenced from one sample in a study of cytomegalovirus exposure and HLA in healthy donors. Researchers ran the PCR with 60 Vbeta and 13 Jbeta primers. Some clones are missing from TCRdb's copy, which holds only in-frame ones; the method was immunoSEQ multiplex PCR. The sample data list 200,000 or so clones. Sequences were obtained from PBMCs. The receptors here all came from a boy aged 5-17 years in good health and CMV-seronegative.

V is TRBV7-2 and J is TRBJ1-6; the D is unclear. Deletions cut 8 bases from V and 6 bases from J, with 17 bases between. Germline V gives CDR1 SGHTA, CDR2 FQGNSA. This CDR3 has 15 amino acids. The CDR3: CASGLDPAGNSPLHF. DNA of the CDR3: TGTGCCAGCGGACTCGATCCCGCTGGTAATTCACCCCTCCACTTT.

For this clone: The same CDR3 arises from other DNA sequences in this sample as well. The rearrangement joins TRBV5-1 to TRBJ1-1; TRBD1 might be the D (6 bases). V was cut by 5 bases and J by 2 bases, with 10 bases left in between. In germline, CDR1 is SGHRS, CDR2 YFSETQ. CDR3 length: 13 residues. CDR3 sequence: CASSLQGNTEAFF. CDR3 in DNA: TGCGCCAGCAGTTTACAGGGCAACACTGAAGCTTTCTTT.

The rearrangement joins TRBV28 to TRBJ1-1, with a weak D call TRBD1 (6 bases). CDR3 length: 16 residues. The ends were cut back, 5 bases at V and 0 bases at J, with 16 bases in the middle. Per the germline V gene, CDR1 is MDHEN and CDR2 is SYDVKM. CDR3 amino acids: CASSDRTVTVNTEAFF. The DNA of the CDR3 is TGTGCCAGCAGTGACAGGACTGTCACCGTGAACACTGAAGCTTTCTTT.

J is TRBJ1-5 and V is TRBV10-2; TRBD1 matches 9 bases. The CDR3 covers 17 residues. CDR1 is WSHSY, CDR2 SAAADI, per germline. The trim removed 3 bases at V and 4 bases at J, leaving 10 bases unmatched. The DNA for the CDR3 is TGCGCCAGCAGTGAACCCTGGACAGGGGTGGGGAATCAGCCCCAGCATTTT. Protein product: CASSEPWTGVGNQPQHF.

The chain uses TRBV5-1 and TRBJ1-6; D is ambiguous. The V and J ends lost 1 base and 5 bases respectively, with 7 bases between them. The length of the CDR3 is 14 residues. CDR1 SGHRS and CDR2 YFSETQ come from the germline V gene. As DNA, the CDR3 is TGCGCCAGCAGCTTGAGTCGGGATAATTCACCCCTCCACTTT. Protein product: CASSLSRDNSPLHF.

V and J are TRBV7-2 and TRBJ2-7, with a weak D call TRBD1 (9 bases). CDR1 and CDR2 from the germline V gene are SGHTA and FQGNSA. The CDR3 loop spans 16 amino acids. V gave up 2 bases and J gave up 5 bases, with 19 bases separating them. CDR3 amino acids: CASSLRGGTGSNEQYF. The DNA for the CDR3 is TGTGCCAGCAGCTTACGCGGGGGGACAGGGTCAAACGAGCAGTACTTC.

The V call is TRBV5-1, the J call TRBJ1-2; D gene unclear. The V end lost 5 bases, the J end lost 4 bases, and 6 bases lay between the germline ends. CDR3 length: 11 amino acids. Germline V CDR1 and CDR2: SGHRS, YFSETQ. CDR3 sequence (DNA): TGCGCCAGCAGGGAGAGCTATGGCTACACCTTC. Amino acid sequence: CASRESYGYTF.

J is TRBJ2-7 and V is TRBV7-9; maybe TRBD1 (6 bases). This CDR3 is built from 12 residues. Germline CDR1 SEHNR, CDR2 FQNEAQ (reference sequence). Trimming cost V 7 bases and J 3 bases, with 10 bases left between them. CDR3 loop: CASMGHLYEQYF. The CDR3 nucleotides read TGTGCCAGCATGGGACACCTCTACGAGCAGTACTTC.

The chain couples TRBV27 to TRBJ1-1; D may be TRBD1 (5 bases). The CDR3 extends over 15 amino acids. CDR1 and CDR2 from the germline V gene are MNHEY and SMNVEV (reference sequence). The V gene lost 1 base and the J gene lost 4 bases, with 13 bases spanning the gap. For the CDR3, the DNA is TGTGCCAGCAGTTTATTAAGGGGCTCGGGCACTGAAGCTTTCTTT. Amino acid sequence: CASSLLRGSGTEAFF.

The gene calls are TRBV6-5 and TRBJ2-3; D is unresolved. Germline V gene lookup returns CDR1 MNHEY and CDR2 SVGAGI. The CDR3 loop spans 13 amino acids. Trimming removed 5 bases from V and 6 bases from J, with 12 bases in between. This chain's CDR3 is CASSPPVGDTQYF. Here the CDR3 DNA reads TGTGCCAGCAGTCCCCCCGTGGGCGATACGCAGTATTTT.

The chain joins TRBV7-2 to TRBJ1-2, with D unresolved. Per germline, CDR1 SGHTA and CDR2 FQGNSA. The CDR3 runs 14 residues. Trimming took 1 base from V and 1 from J, leaving 7 bases between them. The CDR3: CASSLVDNNYGYTF. The DNA of the CDR3 is TGTGCCAGCAGCTTAGTCGACAATAACTATGGCTACACCTTC.

The chain employs TRBV7-8 and TRBJ2-7, with 7 bases matching TRBD1. CDR1 and CDR2 (germline): SGHVS, FQNEAQ. The CDR3 has 15 amino acids. V dropped 5 bases and J dropped 3; count of bases not matched to a gene: 10. CDR3 DNA sequence: TGTGCCAGCAGCCGGTTAGGGACAGCGAGCTACGAGCAGTACTTC. This sequence encodes CASSRLGTASYEQYF.

The gene calls are TRBV7-2 and TRBJ1-2; no firm D call. V lost 0 bases and J lost 0, with 11 bases in between. The length of the CDR3 is 16 residues. In germline, CDR1 is SGHTA, CDR2 FQGNSA. CDR3 residues: CASSLAPNRANYGYTF. The CDR3 DNA reads TGTGCCAGCAGCTTAGCTCCCAACAGAGCTAACTATGGCTACACCTTC.

This chain links TRBV2 with TRBJ1-4; 7 bases match TRBD1. Trimming took 9 bases from V and 7 from J; bases not matched to a gene: 2. In germline, CDR1 is SNHLY, CDR2 FYNNEI. This CDR3 region has 11 residues. This CDR3 is CASRDSEKLFF. CDR3 nucleotide sequence: TGTGCCAGTAGGGACAGTGAAAAACTGTTTTTT.

V and J are TRBV5-6 and TRBJ1-6; TRBD1 is a possible D gene (5 bases). Trimming pared 0 bases from V and 9 bases from J, leaving 13 bases between. Germline V gene lookup returns CDR1 SGHDT and CDR2 YYEEEE. The CDR3 has 15 amino acids. This CDR3 is CASSLAGQGGSPLHF. CDR3 in DNA: TGTGCCAGCAGCTTGGCGGGCCAGGGTGGTTCACCCCTCCACTTT. The full variable domain, completed using reference TRBV5-6 and TRBJ1-6, is DAGVTQSPTHLIKTRGQQVTLRCSPKSGHDTVSWYQQALGQGPQFIFQYYEEEERQRGNFPDRFSGHQFPNYSSELNVNALLLGDSALYLCASSLAGQGGSPLHFGNGTRLTVT.

The CDR3: CAGRQTANYGYTF. The CDR3 nucleotides are TGTGCGGGCCGCCAGACAGCTAACTATGGCTACACCTTC. The chain employs TRBV6-1 and TRBJ1-2; D may be TRBD1 (5 bases). In germline, CDR1 is MNHNS, CDR2 SASEGT. The CDR3 covers 13 residues.

The V call is TRBV7-3, the J call TRBJ2-1, with TRBD1 identical over 7 bases. Trimming cost V 5 bases and J 10 bases; bases outside gene matches: 8. This CDR3 is built from 13 residues. Germline loops: CDR1 SGHTA, CDR2 FQGTGA. The CDR3 loop is CASSTPDRAEQFF. CDR3 in DNA: TGTGCCAGCAGCACCCCCGACAGGGCCGAGCAGTTCTTC. Full variable domain (outside the CDR3, taken from reference TRBV7-3 and TRBJ2-1): GAGVSQTPSNKVTEKGKYVELRCDPISGHTALYWYRQSLGQGPEFLIYFQGTGAADDSGLPNDRFFAVRPEGSVSTLKIQRTERGDSAVYLCASSTPDRAEQFFGPGTRLTVL.

The chain joins TRBV2 to TRBJ1-1; 7 bases agree with TRBD1. The V and J ends lost 6 bases and 3 bases, in that order; junction bases with no gene match: 10. The V gene's germline CDR1 is SNHLY and CDR2 FYNNEI. This CDR3 spans 15 amino acids. CDR3 in amino acids: CASSAFGGTDTEAFF. CDR3 DNA: TGTGCCAGCAGCGCCTTTGGAGGGACAGACACTGAAGCTTTCTTT.

J is TRBJ2-3 and V is TRBV6-4, with a tentative D call TRBD2 (5 bases). The V end lost 3 bases, the J end lost 2 bases, and 9 bases lay between the germline ends. CDR3 length: 14 amino acids. Per germline, CDR1 MRHNA and CDR2 SNTAGT. The CDR3 sequence is CASSEGLATDTQYF. As DNA, the CDR3 is TGTGCCAGCAGTGAAGGACTCGCCACAGATACGCAGTATTTT.

This chain uses TRBV21-1 with TRBJ2-3; the table's D call TRBD2 went unverified against the DNA. TRBV21-1 constitutes a pseudogene. CDR3 length: 20 residues. The CDR3 sequence is CASSKNLGLAGGLATDTQYF. CDR3 bases: TGTGCCAGCAGCAAAAATCTGGGACTAGCGGGGGGGCTTGCAACAGATACGCAGTATTTT.

The chain carries TRBV28 and TRBJ2-5; possible D gene TRBD1, 6 bases. TRBJ2-7 explains the end of the DNA better; the J call may be wrong. The CDR3 contains 14 residues. Germline values: CDR1 MDHEN, CDR2 SYDVKM. CDR3: CASSSRDKAYEQYF. The CDR3 nucleotides are TGTGCCAGCAGTTCCCGGGACAAGGCCTACGAGCAGTACTTC.

As for this clone: Sequence at one end of the junction differs from germline and may be a read error. V usage is TRBV4-3 and J usage is TRBJ2-7, with 9 bases that match TRBD1. CDR1 is LGHNA and CDR2 is YSLEER in the germline V gene. The CDR3 extends over 15 amino acids. This CDR3 is CASSHWDRASNEQYF. The DNA for the CDR3 is TGCGCCAGCAGCCACTGGGACAGGGCCTCCAACGAGCAGTACTTC.

The rearrangement uses TRBV11-2 and TRBJ1-4; D is ambiguous. In germline, CDR1 is SGHAT, CDR2 FQNNGV. V lost 3 bases and J 8 bases, leaving 13 bases between the germline ends. There are 14 residues in the CDR3. The CDR3 sequence is CASSFTSAKEKLFF. For the CDR3, the DNA is TGTGCCAGCAGCTTTACATCAGCGAAGGAAAAACTGTTTTTT.

In nucleotides, the CDR3 is TGTGCCAGCAGCGTAGAGGGTTGGGCGGGGGGAATCGATGAGCAGTTCTTC. Protein: CASSVEGWAGGIDEQFF. This sequence joins TRBV9 and TRBJ2-1; 8 bases are shared with TRBD2. The CDR3 is made up of 17 amino acids. Germline V gives CDR1 SGDLS, CDR2 YYNGEE. With 0 bases clipped from V and 8 bases from J, the junction kept 13 bases outside the gene matches.